This T cell receptor (beta chain) was identified in a study of cytomegalovirus exposure and HLA in healthy donors. Across the study: Caucasian-associated ancestry cluster membership applied to about 77% of several hundred genotyped donors. The study, taken as a whole, reports: Investigators reported 150 to 200 TCR beta chains as tied to cytomegalovirus. In a later analysis, at a false discovery rate of 0.05, some 17,000 TCR beta sequences were associated with HLA alleles.

Germline loops: CDR1 LGHNA, CDR2 YSLEER. Deletions cut 0 bases from V and 13 bases from J, with 15 bases between. The CDR3 consists of 14 residues. Donors consisted of healthy bone marrow donors. This PCR relied on a set of 60 Vbeta primers and 13 Jbeta primers. The repertoire was sequenced with immunoSEQ multiplex PCR; TCRdb's copy has only in-frame clones and lacks some. The table has 200,000 or so clones, approximately 80% seen once. For this clone: Its antigen is undetermined.

The sample was PBMCs. V is TRBV4-3 and J is TRBJ2-2; the D is unclear. The sequence was collected from a man aged 30 to 45 in good health and CMV-seronegative. The DNA for the CDR3 is TGCGCCAGCAGCCAAGATATGAGGTCCCTCCCGCTGTTTTTT. It yields the protein CASSQDMRSLPLFF.